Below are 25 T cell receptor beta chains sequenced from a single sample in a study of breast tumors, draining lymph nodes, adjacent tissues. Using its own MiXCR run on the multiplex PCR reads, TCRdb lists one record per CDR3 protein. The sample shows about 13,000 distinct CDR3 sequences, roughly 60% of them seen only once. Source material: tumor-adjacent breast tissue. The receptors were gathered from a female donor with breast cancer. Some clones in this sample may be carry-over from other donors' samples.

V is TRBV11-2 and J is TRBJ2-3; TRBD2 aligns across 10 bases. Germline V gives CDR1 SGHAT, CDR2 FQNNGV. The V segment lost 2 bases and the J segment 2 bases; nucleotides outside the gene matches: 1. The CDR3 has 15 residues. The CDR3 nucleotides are TGTGCCAGCAGCTTAACTAGCGGGGCCACAGATACGCAGTATTTT. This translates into CASSLTSGATDTQYF.

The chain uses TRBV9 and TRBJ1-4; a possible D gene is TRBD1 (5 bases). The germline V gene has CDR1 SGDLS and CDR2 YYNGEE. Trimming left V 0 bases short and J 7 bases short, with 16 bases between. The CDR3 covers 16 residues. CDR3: CASSVGQRGRGEKLFF. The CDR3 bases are TGTGCCAGCAGCGTAGGACAACGGGGAAGGGGTGAAAAACTGTTTTTT.

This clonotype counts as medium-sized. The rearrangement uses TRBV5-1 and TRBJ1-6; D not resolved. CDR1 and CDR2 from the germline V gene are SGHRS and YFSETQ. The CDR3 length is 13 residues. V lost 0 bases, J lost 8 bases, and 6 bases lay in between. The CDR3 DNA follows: TGCGCCAGCAGCTTGGGAAGAGATTCACCCCTCCACTTT. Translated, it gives CASSLGRDSPLHF.

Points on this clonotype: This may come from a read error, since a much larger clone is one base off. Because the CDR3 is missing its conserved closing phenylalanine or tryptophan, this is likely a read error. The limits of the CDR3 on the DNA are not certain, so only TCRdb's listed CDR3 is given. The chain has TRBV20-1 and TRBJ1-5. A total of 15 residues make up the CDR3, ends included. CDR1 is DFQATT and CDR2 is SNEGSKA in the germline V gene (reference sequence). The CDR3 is CSARDTAKMTQPQHL.

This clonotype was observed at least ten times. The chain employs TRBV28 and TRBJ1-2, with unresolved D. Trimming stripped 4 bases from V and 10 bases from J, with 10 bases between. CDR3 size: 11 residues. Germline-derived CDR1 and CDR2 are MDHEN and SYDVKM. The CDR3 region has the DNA TGTGCCAGCAGTTCTCGGGTCGTCTACACCTTC. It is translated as CASSSRVVYTF.

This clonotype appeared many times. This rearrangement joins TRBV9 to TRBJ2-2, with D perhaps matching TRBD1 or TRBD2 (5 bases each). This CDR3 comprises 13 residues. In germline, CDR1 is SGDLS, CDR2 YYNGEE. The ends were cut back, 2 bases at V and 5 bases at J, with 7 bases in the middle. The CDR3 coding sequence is TGTGCCAGCAGCGTGGGGGTAACCGGGGAGCTGTTTTTT. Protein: CASSVGVTGELFF.

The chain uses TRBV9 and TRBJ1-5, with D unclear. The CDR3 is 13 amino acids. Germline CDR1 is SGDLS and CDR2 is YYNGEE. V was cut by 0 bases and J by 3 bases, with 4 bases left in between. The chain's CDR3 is CASSVEVNQPQHF. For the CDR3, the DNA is TGTGCCAGCAGCGTAGAAGTCAATCAGCCCCAGCATTTT.

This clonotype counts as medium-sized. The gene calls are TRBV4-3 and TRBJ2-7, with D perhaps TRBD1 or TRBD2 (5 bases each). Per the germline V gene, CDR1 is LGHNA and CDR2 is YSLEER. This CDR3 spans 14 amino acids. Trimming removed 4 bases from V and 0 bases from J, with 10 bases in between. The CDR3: CASSPAGSSYEQYF. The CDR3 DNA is TGCGCCAGCAGCCCCGCAGGGAGCTCCTACGAGCAGTACTTC.

The CDR3 here is CASSGGTTSTGNTIYF. CDR3 in DNA: TGTGCCAGCAGCGGTGGGACAACCTCCACTGGAAACACCATATATTTT. The chain joins TRBV9 to TRBJ1-3; the D gene is possibly TRBD1 (6 bases). The CDR3 is 16 amino acids. V shed 3 bases and J shed 2 bases, with 15 bases lying between them. In germline, CDR1 is SGDLS, CDR2 YYNGEE.

The CDR3 spells CSARETVYGYTF. The CDR3 DNA follows: TGCAGTGCTAGAGAGACAGTCTATGGCTACACCTTC. V is TRBV20-1 and J is TRBJ1-2; tentatively, D is TRBD1 (5 bases). The germline V gene has CDR1 DFQATT and CDR2 SNEGSKA (reference sequence). V was clipped by 0 bases and J by 4 bases, with 6 bases between them. The CDR3 has 12 amino acids.

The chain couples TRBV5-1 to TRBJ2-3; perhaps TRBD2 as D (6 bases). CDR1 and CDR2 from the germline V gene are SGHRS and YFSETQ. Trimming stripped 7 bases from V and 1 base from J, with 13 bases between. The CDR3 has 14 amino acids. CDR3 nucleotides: TGCGCCAGCGCCTTGGAGGGAGGCACAGATACGCAGTATTTT. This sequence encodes CASALEGGTDTQYF. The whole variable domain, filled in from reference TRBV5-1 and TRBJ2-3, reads KAGVTQTPRYLIKTRGQQVTLSCSPISGHRSVSWYQQTPGQGLQFLFEYFSETQRNKGNFPGRFSGRQFSNSRSEMNVSTLELGDSALYLCASALEGGTDTQYFGPGTRLTVL.

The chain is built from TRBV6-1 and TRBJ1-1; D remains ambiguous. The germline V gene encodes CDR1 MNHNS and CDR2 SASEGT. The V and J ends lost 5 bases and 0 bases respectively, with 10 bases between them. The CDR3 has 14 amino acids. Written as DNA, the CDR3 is TGTGCCAGCAGTCTAGGGTCCTTGAACACTGAAGCTTTCTTT. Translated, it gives CASSLGSLNTEAFF.

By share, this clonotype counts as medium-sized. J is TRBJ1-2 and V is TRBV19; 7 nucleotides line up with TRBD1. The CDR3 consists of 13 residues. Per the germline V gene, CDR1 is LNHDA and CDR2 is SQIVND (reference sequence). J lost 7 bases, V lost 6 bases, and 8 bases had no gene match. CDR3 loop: CASSLTGVSGYTF. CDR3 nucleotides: TGTGCCAGTAGCCTTACAGGGGTTAGTGGCTACACCTTC.

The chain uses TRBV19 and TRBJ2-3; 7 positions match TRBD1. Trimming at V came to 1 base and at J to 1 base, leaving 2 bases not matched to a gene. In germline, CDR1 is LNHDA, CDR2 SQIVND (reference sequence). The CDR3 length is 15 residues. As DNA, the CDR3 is TGTGCCAGTAGTATAGCAGGGGGAGGCACAGATACGCAGTATTTT. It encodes CASSIAGGGTDTQYF.

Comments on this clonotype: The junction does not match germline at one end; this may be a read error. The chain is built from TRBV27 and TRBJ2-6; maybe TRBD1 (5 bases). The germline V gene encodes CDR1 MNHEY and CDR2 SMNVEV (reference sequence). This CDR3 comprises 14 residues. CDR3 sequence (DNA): TGTGCCAACAGTAGGTGGGCTGGGGCCCACGTCCTGACTTTC. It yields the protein CANSRWAGAHVLTF.

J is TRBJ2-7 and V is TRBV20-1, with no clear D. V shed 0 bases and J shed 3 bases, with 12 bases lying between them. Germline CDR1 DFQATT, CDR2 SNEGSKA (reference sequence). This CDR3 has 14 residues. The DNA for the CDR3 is TGCAGTGCTAGAGAAGTAGACAAACTCTACGAGCAGTACTTC. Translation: CSAREVDKLYEQYF.

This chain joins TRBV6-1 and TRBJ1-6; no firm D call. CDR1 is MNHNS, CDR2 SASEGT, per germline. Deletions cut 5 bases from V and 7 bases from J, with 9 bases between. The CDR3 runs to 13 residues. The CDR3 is CASSPDGNSPLHF. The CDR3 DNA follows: TGTGCCAGCAGTCCCGACGGCAATTCACCCCTCCACTTT.

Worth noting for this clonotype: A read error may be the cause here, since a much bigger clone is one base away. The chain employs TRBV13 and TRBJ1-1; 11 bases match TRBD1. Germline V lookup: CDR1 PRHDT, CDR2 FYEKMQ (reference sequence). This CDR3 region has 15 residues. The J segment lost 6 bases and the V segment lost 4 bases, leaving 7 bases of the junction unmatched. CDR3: CASSWLGQGVAEAFF. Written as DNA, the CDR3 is TGTGCCAGCAGCTGGTTGGGACAGGGGGTTGCTGAAGCTTTCTTT.

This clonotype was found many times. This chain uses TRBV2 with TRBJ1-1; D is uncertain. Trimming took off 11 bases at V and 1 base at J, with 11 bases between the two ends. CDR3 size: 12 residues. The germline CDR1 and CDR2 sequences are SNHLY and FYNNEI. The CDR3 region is CAGKIGNTEAFF. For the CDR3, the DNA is TGTGCCGGAAAGATAGGGAACACTGAAGCTTTCTTT.

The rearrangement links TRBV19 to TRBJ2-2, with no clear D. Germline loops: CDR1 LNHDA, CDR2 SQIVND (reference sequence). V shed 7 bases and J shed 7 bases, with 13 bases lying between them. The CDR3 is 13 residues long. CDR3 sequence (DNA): TGTGCCAGTATTGACTCCCTTGACGGGGAGCTGTTTTTT. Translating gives CASIDSLDGELFF.

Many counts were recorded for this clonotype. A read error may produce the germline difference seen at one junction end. The CDR3 bases are TGCAGTGCTCCGGGGGGCCCGGGCAAAACCATTCAGTACTTC. It yields the protein CSAPGGPGKTIQYF. The chain carries TRBV20-1 and TRBJ2-4, with D possibly being TRBD2 (7 bases). Germline V lookup: CDR1 DFQATT, CDR2 SNEGSKA (reference sequence). There are 14 residues in the CDR3.

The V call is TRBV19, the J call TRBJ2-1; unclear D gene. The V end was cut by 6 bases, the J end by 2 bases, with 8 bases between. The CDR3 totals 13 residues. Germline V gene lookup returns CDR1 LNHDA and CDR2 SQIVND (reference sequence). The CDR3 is CASSTWTYNEQFF. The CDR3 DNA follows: TGTGCCAGTAGCACCTGGACCTACAATGAGCAGTTCTTC.

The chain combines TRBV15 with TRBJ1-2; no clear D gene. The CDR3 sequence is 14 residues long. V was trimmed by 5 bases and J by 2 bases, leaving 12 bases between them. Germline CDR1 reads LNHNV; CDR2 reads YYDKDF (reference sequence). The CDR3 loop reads CATSVEVGNYGYTF. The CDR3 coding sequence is TGTGCCACCAGCGTAGAAGTAGGGAACTATGGCTACACCTTC.

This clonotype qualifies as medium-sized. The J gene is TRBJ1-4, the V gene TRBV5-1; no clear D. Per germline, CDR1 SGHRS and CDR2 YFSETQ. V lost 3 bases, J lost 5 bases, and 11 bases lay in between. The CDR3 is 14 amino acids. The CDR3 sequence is CASSSRGVNEKLFF. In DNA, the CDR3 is TGCGCCAGCAGCTCAAGAGGTGTAAATGAAAAACTGTTTTTT. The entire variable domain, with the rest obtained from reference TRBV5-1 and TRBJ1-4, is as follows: KAGVTQTPRYLIKTRGQQVTLSCSPISGHRSVSWYQQTPGQGLQFLFEYFSETQRNKGNFPGRFSGRQFSNSRSEMNVSTLELGDSALYLCASSSRGVNEKLFFGSGTQLSVL.

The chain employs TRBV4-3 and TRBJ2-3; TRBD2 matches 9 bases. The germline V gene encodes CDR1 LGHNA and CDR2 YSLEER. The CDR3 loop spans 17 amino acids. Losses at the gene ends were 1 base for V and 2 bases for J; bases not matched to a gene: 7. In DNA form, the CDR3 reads TGCGCCAGCAGCCAAGTTATTAGCGGGAGTCTCACAGATACGCAGTATTTT. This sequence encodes CASSQVISGSLTDTQYF.